The clone carrying this T cell receptor (beta chain) was observed at least ten times. Its antigen remains unknown. One junction end does not reproduce the germline sequence, and a read error may be involved. TCRdb re-called the PCR reads with MiXCR, one entry per CDR3 protein. The sample gives roughly 630,000 distinct CDR3 sequences, about 25% of which show up once; 0.78% is in the top ten. The entry originates in a study of molecular identifiers for immune sequencing clone quantification. Findings of the study overall: The share of molecules held by clones above 20 RNA copies was over 97% in effector cells and under 1% in naive cells.

Sorting isolated naive CD8 T cells as CD8+CD4-CCR7+CD45RA+ events. Sequenced material: naive CD8+ T cells from blood, with Jurkat cell RNA spiked in. The subset: FACS-sorted CD8+CD4-CCR7+CD45RA+ naive T cells. The TCR sequence derives from a human donor in good health. Some libraries in this study had Jurkat cell RNA spiked in.

The CDR3 sequence: CASSPSGGSYEQYF. The CDR3 region has the DNA TGCGCCAGCAGCCCGAGCGGGGGGAGTTACGAGCAGTACTTC. The chain has TRBV19 and TRBJ2-7; 9 nucleotides agree with TRBD2. The CDR3 consists of 14 residues. Germline assignment: CDR1 LNHDA and CDR2 SQIVND (reference sequence).